This entry describes one T cell receptor beta chain. What it recognizes is unknown. Deletions cut 3 bases from V and 2 bases from J, with 11 bases between. CDR3 length: 14 amino acids. Germline CDR1 reads LGHNA; CDR2 reads YNFKEQ. The sample is drawn from a study of blood T cells in healthy people across ages. Findings and caveats of the study: Significant beta diversity loss was already apparent by age approximately 36, declining roughly linearly.

With a J-beta primer mix and a sample-barcoded 5' primer, a second PCR ran about 7 to 11 cycles. Every cDNA was tagged by a template-switch adaptor with 12 random nucleotides. One entry per CDR3 protein, called by TCRdb with MiXCR from the 5' RACE reads. Of 1.8 million or so distinct CDR3 sequences listed, roughly 43% are singletons. V and J are TRBV4-2 and TRBJ2-7; no definite D call. Source material: blood. The receptor was isolated from a human donor in good health. CDR3 sequence reads: CASSHTTRTYEQYF. The CDR3 DNA reads as TGTGCCAGCAGCCACACGACCAGGACCTACGAGCAGTACTTC.